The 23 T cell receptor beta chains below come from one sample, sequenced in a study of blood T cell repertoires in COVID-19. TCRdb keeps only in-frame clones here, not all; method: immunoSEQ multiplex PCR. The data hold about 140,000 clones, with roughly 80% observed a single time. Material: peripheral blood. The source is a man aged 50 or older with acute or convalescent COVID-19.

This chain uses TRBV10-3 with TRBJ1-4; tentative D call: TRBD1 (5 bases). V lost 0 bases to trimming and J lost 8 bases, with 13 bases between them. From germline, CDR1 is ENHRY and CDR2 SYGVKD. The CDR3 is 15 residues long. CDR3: CAISESRQKGEKLFF. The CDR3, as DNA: TGTGCCATCAGTGAGTCGAGACAGAAGGGGGAAAAACTGTTTTTT.

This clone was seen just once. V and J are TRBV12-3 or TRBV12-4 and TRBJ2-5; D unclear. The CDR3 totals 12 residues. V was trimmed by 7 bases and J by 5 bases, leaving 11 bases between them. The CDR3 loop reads CASNRGGETQYF. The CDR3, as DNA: TGTGCCAGCAACCGAGGTGGGGAGACCCAGTACTTC.

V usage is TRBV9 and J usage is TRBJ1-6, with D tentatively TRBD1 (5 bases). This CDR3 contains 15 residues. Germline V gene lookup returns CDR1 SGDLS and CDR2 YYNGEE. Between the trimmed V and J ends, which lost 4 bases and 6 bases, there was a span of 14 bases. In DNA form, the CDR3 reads TGTGCCAGCAGCCCACGTCCCGGGGGTAATTCACCCCTCCACTTT. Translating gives CASSPRPGGNSPLHF.

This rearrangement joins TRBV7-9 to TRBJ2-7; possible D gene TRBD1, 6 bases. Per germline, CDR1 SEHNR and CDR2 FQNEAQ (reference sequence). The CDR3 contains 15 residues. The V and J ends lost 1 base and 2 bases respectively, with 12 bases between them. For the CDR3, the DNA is TGTGCCAGCAGCTTAGTGTCAGGGGAAGCCTACGAGCAGTACTTC. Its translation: CASSLVSGEAYEQYF.

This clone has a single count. The CDR3 coding sequence is TGTGCCAGCATCCCCCGGAGCGTTAATGAAAAACTGTTTTTT. Translated, it gives CASIPRSVNEKLFF. The J gene is TRBJ1-4, the V gene TRBV28; no reliable D call. Germline V lookup: CDR1 MDHEN, CDR2 SYDVKM. The V gene lost 7 bases and the J gene lost 4 bases, with 13 bases spanning the gap. This CDR3 region has 14 residues.

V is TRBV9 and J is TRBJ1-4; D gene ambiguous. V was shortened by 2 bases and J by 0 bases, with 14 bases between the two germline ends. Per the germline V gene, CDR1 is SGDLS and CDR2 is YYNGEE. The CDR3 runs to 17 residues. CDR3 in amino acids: CASSVGLPKATNEKLFF. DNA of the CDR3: TGTGCCAGCAGCGTCGGTTTACCGAAAGCAACTAATGAAAAACTGTTTTTT. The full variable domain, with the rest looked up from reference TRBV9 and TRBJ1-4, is DSGVTQTPKHLITATGQRVTLRCSPRSGDLSVYWYQQSLDQGLQFLIQYYNGEERAKGNILERFSAQQFPDLHSELNLSSLELGDSALYFCASSVGLPKATNEKLFFGSGTQLSVL.

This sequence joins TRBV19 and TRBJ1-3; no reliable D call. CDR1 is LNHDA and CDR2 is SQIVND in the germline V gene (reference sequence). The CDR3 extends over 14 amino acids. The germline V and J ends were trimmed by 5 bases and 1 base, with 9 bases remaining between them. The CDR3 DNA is TGTGCCAGTAGTGACTTCACATCTGGAAACACCATATATTTT. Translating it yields CASSDFTSGNTIYF.

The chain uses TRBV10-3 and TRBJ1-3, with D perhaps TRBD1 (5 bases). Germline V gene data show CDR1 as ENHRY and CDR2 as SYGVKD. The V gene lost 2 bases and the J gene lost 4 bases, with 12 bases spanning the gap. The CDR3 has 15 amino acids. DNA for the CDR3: TGTGCCATCAGTGAGCGGGGGATTACCGGAAACACCATATATTTT. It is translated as CAISERGITGNTIYF.

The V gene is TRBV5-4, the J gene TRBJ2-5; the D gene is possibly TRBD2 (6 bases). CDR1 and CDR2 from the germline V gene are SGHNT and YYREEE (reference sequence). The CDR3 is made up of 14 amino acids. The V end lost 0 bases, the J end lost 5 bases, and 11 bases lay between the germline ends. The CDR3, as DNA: TGTGCCAGCAGCTTGGGGCTAGCGCCGGAGACCCAGTACTTC. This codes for CASSLGLAPETQYF.

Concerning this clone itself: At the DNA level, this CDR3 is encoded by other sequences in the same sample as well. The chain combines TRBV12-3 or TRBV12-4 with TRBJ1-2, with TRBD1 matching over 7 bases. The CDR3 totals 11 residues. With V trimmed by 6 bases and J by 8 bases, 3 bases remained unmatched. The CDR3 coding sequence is TGTGCCAGCAGCCGACAGGGAGGCTACACCTTC. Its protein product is CASSRQGGYTF.

This CDR3 is CASSFIDRGSYYGYTF. The CDR3 nucleotides read TGTGCCAGCAGCTTTATAGACAGGGGTTCATACTATGGCTACACCTTC. This chain links TRBV5-6 with TRBJ1-2; TRBD1 agrees at 8 bases. Germline V gene data show CDR1 as SGHDT and CDR2 as YYEEEE. J gave up 3 bases and V 2 bases, and 9 bases lay outside the gene matches. This CDR3 spans 16 amino acids.

CDR3 protein: CASSYSGQGNNEKLFF. CDR3 DNA: TGTGCCAGCAGTTACTCAGGACAGGGGAATAATGAAAAACTGTTTTTT. V usage is TRBV6-6 and J usage is TRBJ1-4; TRBD1 matches at 9 bases. Losses at the gene ends were 0 bases for V and 4 bases for J; bases not matched to a gene: 3. This CDR3 is built from 16 residues. Germline lookup yields CDR1 MNHNY and CDR2 SVGAGI (reference sequence).

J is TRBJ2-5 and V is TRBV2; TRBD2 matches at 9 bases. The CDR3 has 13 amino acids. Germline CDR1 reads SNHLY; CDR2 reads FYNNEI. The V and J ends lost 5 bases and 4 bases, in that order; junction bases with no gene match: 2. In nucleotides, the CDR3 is TGTGCCAGCAGTACGGGACTAGCAGAGACCCAGTACTTC. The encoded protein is CASSTGLAETQYF.

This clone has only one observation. In DNA form, the CDR3 reads TGTGCCAGCAGCCGACTAGCGGTTAGCACAGATACGCAGTATTTT. Protein product: CASSRLAVSTDTQYF. This rearrangement joins TRBV9 to TRBJ2-3, with 9 bases lining up with TRBD2. CDR1 is SGDLS, CDR2 YYNGEE, per germline. The CDR3 covers 15 residues. The V segment lost 4 bases and the J segment 0 bases; nucleotides outside the gene matches: 3.

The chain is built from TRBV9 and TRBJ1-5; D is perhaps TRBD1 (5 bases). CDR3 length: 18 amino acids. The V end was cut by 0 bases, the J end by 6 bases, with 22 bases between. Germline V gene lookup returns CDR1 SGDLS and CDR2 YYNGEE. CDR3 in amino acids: CASSVVSPDTRGGQPQHF. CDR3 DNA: TGTGCCAGCAGCGTAGTATCTCCGGACACACGCGGGGGTCAGCCCCAGCATTTT.

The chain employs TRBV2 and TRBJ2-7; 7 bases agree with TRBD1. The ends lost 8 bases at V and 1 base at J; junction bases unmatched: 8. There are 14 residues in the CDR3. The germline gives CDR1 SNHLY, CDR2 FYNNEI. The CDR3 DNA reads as TGTGCCAGCGGGGAGACAGGGTTGTCCTACGAGCAGTACGTC. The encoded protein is CASGETGLSYEQYV.

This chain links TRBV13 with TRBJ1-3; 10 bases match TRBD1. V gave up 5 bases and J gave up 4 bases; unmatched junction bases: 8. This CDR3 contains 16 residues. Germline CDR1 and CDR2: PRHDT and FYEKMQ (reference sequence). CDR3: CASSHRQGAKGNTIYF. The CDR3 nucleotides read TGTGCCAGCAGCCATAGACAGGGGGCGAAAGGAAACACCATATATTTT.

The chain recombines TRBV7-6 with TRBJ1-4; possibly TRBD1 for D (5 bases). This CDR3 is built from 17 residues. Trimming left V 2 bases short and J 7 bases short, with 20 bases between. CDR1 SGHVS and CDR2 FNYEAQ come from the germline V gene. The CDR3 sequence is CASSLLSDWVGGEKLFF. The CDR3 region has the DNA TGTGCCAGCAGCTTATTGTCCGATTGGGTCGGGGGTGAAAAACTGTTTTTT. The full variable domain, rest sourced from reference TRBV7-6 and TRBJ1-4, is GAGVSQSPRYKVTKRGQDVALRCDPISGHVSLYWYRQALGQGPEFLTYFNYEAQQDKSGLPNDRFSAERPEGSISTLTIQRTEQRDSAMYRCASSLLSDWVGGEKLFFGSGTQLSVL.

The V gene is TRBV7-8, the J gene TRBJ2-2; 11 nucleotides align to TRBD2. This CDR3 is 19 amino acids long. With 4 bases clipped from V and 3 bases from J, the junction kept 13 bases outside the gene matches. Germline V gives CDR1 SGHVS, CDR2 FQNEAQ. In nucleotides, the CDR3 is TGTGCCAGCAGCTCCCTTAATACCGGGACTAGCGGTTACACCGGGGAGCTGTTTTTT. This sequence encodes CASSSLNTGTSGYTGELFF.

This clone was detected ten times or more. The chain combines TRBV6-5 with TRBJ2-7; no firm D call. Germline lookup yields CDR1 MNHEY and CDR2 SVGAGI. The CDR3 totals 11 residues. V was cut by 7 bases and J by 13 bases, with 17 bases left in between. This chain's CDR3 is CASTRYYEVYF. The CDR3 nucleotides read TGTGCCAGCACTCGGTACTACGAGGTATACTTC.

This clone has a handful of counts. The CDR3 region is CASSVDRGLAGELFF. The CDR3 bases are TGTGCCAGTAGTGTCGACAGGGGACTCGCCGGGGAGCTGTTTTTT. This chain connects TRBV19 to TRBJ2-2; 8 nucleotides line up with TRBD1. This CDR3 comprises 15 residues. The germline V gene encodes CDR1 LNHDA and CDR2 SQIVND (reference sequence). V was clipped by 5 bases and J by 6 bases; unmatched bases: 8.

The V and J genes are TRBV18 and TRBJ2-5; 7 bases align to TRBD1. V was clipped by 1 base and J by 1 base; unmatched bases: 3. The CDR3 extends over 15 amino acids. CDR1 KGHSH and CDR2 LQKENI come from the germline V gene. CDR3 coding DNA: TGTGCCAGCTCACCACAGCCAGGGGGCCAAGAGACCCAGTACTTC. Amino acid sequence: CASSPQPGGQETQYF.

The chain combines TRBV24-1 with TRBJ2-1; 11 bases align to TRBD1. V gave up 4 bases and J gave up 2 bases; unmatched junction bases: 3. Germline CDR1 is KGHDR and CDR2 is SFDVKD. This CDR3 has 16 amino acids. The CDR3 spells CATSEMGQGAYNEQFF. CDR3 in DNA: TGTGCCACCAGTGAGATGGGACAGGGGGCCTACAATGAGCAGTTCTTC.